This T cell receptor (beta chain) came from a study of cytomegalovirus exposure and HLA in healthy donors. Study observations and caveats: Indistinguishable V segments, including TRBV6-2 and TRBV6-3, were excluded.

Both 60 Vbeta primers and 13 Jbeta primers went into the PCR. Sequencing used immunoSEQ multiplex PCR; TCRdb keeps in-frame clones, though not all of them. The profile shows about 130,000 clones, 80% of them singletons. V shed 7 bases, J shed 5 bases, and the junction held 7 bases outside the gene matches. The CDR3 runs 14 residues. Germline CDR1 and CDR2: SNHLY and FYNNEI. On this clone: What it binds is not known.

This sequence was found in a man in his thirties or forties in good health and CMV-seropositive. The chain carries TRBV2 and TRBJ2-1; the match to TRBD2 covers 8 bases. Sequenced material: PBMCs. CDR3 protein: CASNGGGKNNEQFF. In DNA, the CDR3 is TGTGCCAGCAACGGCGGGGGGAAAAACAATGAGCAGTTCTTC.